This TCR beta chain was identified in a study of CD8 T cells in ankylosing spondylitis. Study-level results: Reportedly, matched ankylosing spondylitis synovial fluid was significantly enriched for disease-linked clones.

The CDR3 is made up of 11 amino acids. Germline CDR1 is SGHDT and CDR2 is YYEEEE. The V end lost 4 bases, the J end lost 0 bases, and 2 bases lay between the germline ends. This clonotype was observed at least ten times. What it binds is not known. Since a much larger clone is just one base distant, this may be a read error. Making use of molecular barcodes, quantitative 5'-RACE generated TCR beta libraries. Using its own MiXCR run on the 5' RACE reads, TCRdb lists one record per CDR3 protein. The top ten hold about 12% of the sample, which has 130,000 or so distinct CDR3 sequences, 7% seen once. The source of this sequence is a male donor with ankylosing spondylitis or in good health (not recorded which). The chain has TRBV5-6 and TRBJ2-7; D is undetermined. The specimen was blood, either unsorted or a sorted T cell fraction (not recorded which). CDR3 DNA sequence: TGTGCCAGCAGCCGCTCCTACGAGCAGTACTTC. Protein: CASSRSYEQYF.